The sample holds many counts of the clone carrying this TCR beta chain. The target antigen is unknown. Among the patients, none had received any treatment before thyroid surgery. This CDR3 comprises 14 residues. Trimming stripped 5 bases from V and 4 bases from J, with 12 bases between. Per germline, CDR1 MNHNS and CDR2 SASEGT. This specimen belongs to a study of metastatic and nonmetastatic thyroid tumors. Study overall: Thyroid patients, malignant and benign, had repertoires compared across blood and tumor or nodule tissue. Findings and caveats of the study: Versus benign nodules, malignant thyroid tumors reportedly had significantly higher TCR beta diversity, in blood and tumor.

Original analysis: The study's classifier, a distant-metastasis tool for papillary thyroid cancer, was built using CDR3 differences across clinicopathological groups. With MiXCR, TCRdb reprocessed the PCR reads. These V and J calls derive from TCRdb rather than the authors' analysis. The table records around 64,000 clones, 4% to 4.5% of them present only once. The sequence derives from a female donor with papillary thyroid cancer or a benign thyroid nodule (not recorded which). Some clones in this sample may be carry-over from other donors' samples. Specimen: blood. The rearrangement joins TRBV6-1 to TRBJ1-3; TRBD1 might be the D (5 bases). The CDR3 DNA reads TGTGCCAGCAGTTACCAGGGTTCGGGAAACACCATATATTTT. Its translation is CASSYQGSGNTIYF.